These 24 T cell receptor beta chains originate from one sample sequenced in a study of blood T cell repertoires in COVID-19. Produced via immunoSEQ multiplex PCR; TCRdb's table is partial and in-frame only. The sample yields over 150,000 clones, approximately 87% seen once. Sequencing was done on a sample of peripheral blood. These receptors were obtained from a woman under 30 who had recovered from COVID-19.

CDR3 protein: CASSFRGALGYEQYF. DNA for the CDR3: TGTGCCAGCAGCTTTCGGGGGGCCCTGGGATACGAGCAGTACTTC. The chain recombines TRBV7-2 with TRBJ2-7, with D maybe TRBD2 (7 bases). V lost 3 bases and J lost 4, with 16 bases in between. The CDR3 totals 15 residues. Germline CDR1 and CDR2: SGHTA and FQGNSA.

CDR3 amino acids: CASSFTGGVGELFF. The CDR3 DNA sequence: TGTGCCAGCAGCTTTACAGGGGGCGTGGGGGAGCTGTTTTTT. V usage is TRBV3-1 (or the pseudogene TRBV3-2) and J usage is TRBJ2-2; 9 bases match TRBD1. Germline V gene sequence: CDR1 LGHDT, CDR2 YNNKEL (reference sequence). The CDR3 length is 14 residues. The ends lost 5 bases at V and 8 bases at J; junction bases unmatched: 6.

This chain uses TRBV9 with TRBJ2-5; TRBD1 matches at 7 bases. The CDR3 runs to 14 residues. The V gene end was trimmed by 4 bases and the J gene end by 5 bases; junction bases not matched to a gene: 8. Germline V gene lookup returns CDR1 SGDLS and CDR2 YYNGEE. Written as DNA, the CDR3 is TGTGCCAGCAGCCGAGGGGGCCCGAGGGAGACCCAGTACTTC. This encodes CASSRGGPRETQYF.

This chain connects TRBV29-1 to TRBJ1-1, with no clear D. V lost 2 bases, J lost 1 base, and 20 bases lay in between. The CDR3 has 17 residues. Germline loops: CDR1 SQVTM, CDR2 ANQGSEA. In nucleotides, the CDR3 is TGCAGCGTTGAATCCGGGTGGTTGGGTAGCACGAACACTGAAGCTTTCTTT. Translating it yields CSVESGWLGSTNTEAFF.

The gene calls are TRBV19 and TRBJ2-6; 7 bases are shared with TRBD2. V was clipped by 5 bases and J by 2 bases; unmatched bases: 9. This CDR3 region has 17 residues. In germline, CDR1 is LNHDA, CDR2 SQIVND (reference sequence). This chain's CDR3 is CASSLAARGTGANVLTF. CDR3 sequence (DNA): TGTGCCAGTAGTCTAGCGGCCCGAGGGACTGGGGCCAACGTCCTGACTTTC.

This clone was observed a few times. V gene TRBV7-9 combines with J gene TRBJ1-5; the match to TRBD1 covers 7 bases. Germline trimming cut 3 bases from V and 3 bases from J; bases unmatched to any gene: 2. The germline CDR1 and CDR2 sequences are SEHNR and FQNEAQ (reference sequence). The CDR3 runs to 14 residues. The CDR3 nucleotides are TGTGCCAGCAGCTTGGGACAGCCCAATCAGCCCCAGCATTTT. Its protein product is CASSLGQPNQPQHF.

The chain employs TRBV4-1 and TRBJ1-2; 11 bases map to TRBD1. V lost 6 bases to trimming and J lost 3 bases; unmatched junction nucleotides: 9. From germline, CDR1 is MGHRA and CDR2 YSYEKL. CDR3 length: 16 residues. The CDR3 sequence is CASRTRPGQGDYGYTF. The CDR3 DNA sequence: TGCGCCAGCAGAACGCGGCCGGGACAGGGGGACTATGGCTACACCTTC.

V and J are TRBV29-1 and TRBJ2-2, with 9 bases that match TRBD1. CDR3 length equals 14 residues. V shed 6 bases and J 7 bases; nucleotides not matched to a gene: 9. The germline V gene encodes CDR1 SQVTM and CDR2 ANQGSEA. The CDR3, as DNA: TGCAGCGTCAACAGGGGGCAAGCGGGCGGGGAGCTGTTTTTT. It specifies CSVNRGQAGGELFF.

This chain links TRBV15 with TRBJ1-5, with D tentatively TRBD1 (5 bases). Trimming shortened V by 0 bases and J by 4 bases, and 7 bases separated the two germline ends. Germline-derived CDR1 and CDR2 are LNHNV and YYDKDF (reference sequence). This CDR3 has 14 amino acids. The CDR3 DNA reads TGTGCCACCAGCAGAGAGGCAGGGAATCAGCCCCAGCATTTT. Translating gives CATSREAGNQPQHF.

This chain joins TRBV5-1 and TRBJ2-7; 9 positions agree with TRBD1. Unmatched junction bases numbered 2, after V lost 0 bases and J lost 4 bases. Per germline, CDR1 SGHRS and CDR2 YFSETQ. This CDR3 has 14 residues. The CDR3 nucleotides read TGCGCCAGCAGCTTGGCAGGGACAGGGTACGAGCAGTACTTC. Its protein product is CASSLAGTGYEQYF.

The gene calls are TRBV9 and TRBJ2-6; TRBD1 matches 7 bases. The CDR3 consists of 18 residues. Germline V gene lookup returns CDR1 SGDLS and CDR2 YYNGEE. With 4 bases clipped from V and 0 bases from J, the junction kept 10 bases outside the gene matches. CDR3 nucleotides: TGTGCCAGCAGCTCTTTAGACAGGGTCTACTCTGGGGCCAACGTCCTGACTTTC. Protein: CASSSLDRVYSGANVLTF.

The chain combines TRBV19 with TRBJ1-5; 9 nucleotides line up with TRBD1. The CDR3 extends over 15 amino acids. Germline assignment: CDR1 LNHDA and CDR2 SQIVND (reference sequence). J lost 6 bases, V lost 5 bases, and 8 bases had no gene match. The CDR3 DNA is TGTGCCAGTAGTCGGTTGGGACAGGGTGCTCAGCCCCAGCATTTT. Its protein is CASSRLGQGAQPQHF.

V is TRBV11-2 and J is TRBJ2-3; weak D call: TRBD2 (6 bases). The CDR3 runs 16 residues. V gave up 0 bases and J gave up 1 base, with 11 bases separating them. Germline-derived CDR1 and CDR2 are SGHAT and FQNNGV. The CDR3 sequence: CASSLDRGGGTDTQYF. The DNA for the CDR3 is TGTGCCAGCAGCTTAGATCGCGGAGGGGGCACAGATACGCAGTATTTT.

The chain is built from TRBV5-1 and TRBJ2-4; no firm D call. V was trimmed by 1 base and J by 4 bases, leaving 12 bases between them. The CDR3 totals 15 residues. Germline-derived CDR1 and CDR2 are SGHRS and YFSETQ. In nucleotides, the CDR3 is TGCGCCAGCAGCTTGAGTACTGGGCAGAAAAACATTCAGTACTTC. Encoded protein: CASSLSTGQKNIQYF.

This chain connects TRBV24-1 to TRBJ2-7; weak D call: TRBD2 (5 bases). The CDR3 runs to 15 residues. Trimming stripped 2 bases from V and 0 bases from J, with 10 bases between. Germline V lookup: CDR1 KGHDR, CDR2 SFDVKD. In DNA, the CDR3 is TGTGCCACCAGTGATTCCCGGGGATTCTCCTACGAGCAGTACTTC. Residues: CATSDSRGFSYEQYF.

The chain has TRBV6-5 and TRBJ2-3, with D maybe TRBD2 (5 bases). With 6 bases removed from V and 4 bases from J, the gap between germline ends came to 14 bases. CDR3 length equals 14 residues. Germline V CDR1 and CDR2: MNHEY, SVGAGI. CDR3 in DNA: TGTGCCAGCAGAAATCGGGGAAGTCCAGATACGCAGTATTTT. Translated, it gives CASRNRGSPDTQYF.

V gene TRBV24-1 combines with J gene TRBJ2-3; maybe TRBD2 (6 bases). CDR1 is KGHDR and CDR2 is SFDVKD in the germline V gene. This CDR3 has 17 amino acids. V lost 0 bases, J lost 4 bases, and 16 bases lay in between. The CDR3, as DNA: TGTGCCACCAGTGATTTGTCGAGGCGGGGAGGCCCAGATACGCAGTATTTT. Its protein product is CATSDLSRRGGPDTQYF.

The rearrangement joins TRBV9 to TRBJ1-2; 8 positions match TRBD1. V shed 4 bases, J shed 3 bases, and the junction held 8 bases outside the gene matches. The CDR3 sequence is 15 residues long. Per the germline V gene, CDR1 is SGDLS and CDR2 is YYNGEE. The CDR3 protein is CASSKQTGADYGYTF. DNA of the CDR3: TGTGCCAGCAGCAAGCAGACAGGGGCGGACTATGGCTACACCTTC.

The rearrangement uses TRBV20-1 and TRBJ1-5; D uncertain. V lost 6 bases, J lost 7 bases, and 19 bases lay in between. The CDR3 loop spans 14 amino acids. Looked up from germline, CDR1 is DFQATT and CDR2 is SNEGSKA (reference sequence). CDR3 bases: TGCAGTGCCAGTGGGGAGTGGGATCGGCAGCCCCAGCATTTT. The encoded protein is CSASGEWDRQPQHF.

The chain links TRBV7-2 to TRBJ2-7, with TRBD1 identical over 8 bases. Germline V gene lookup returns CDR1 SGHTA and CDR2 FQGNSA. The CDR3 is 15 amino acids. V lost 1 base to trimming and J lost 7 bases; unmatched junction nucleotides: 9. CDR3 in amino acids: CASSLGQGALGEQYV. The CDR3, as DNA: TGTGCCAGCAGCTTAGGGCAGGGGGCTCTGGGGGAGCAGTACGTC.

This chain links TRBV5-4 with TRBJ1-1; 9 bases align to TRBD1. CDR3 length: 16 residues. Germline V gene sequence: CDR1 SGHNT, CDR2 YYREEE (reference sequence). Germline trimming cut 4 bases from V and 1 base from J; bases unmatched to any gene: 8. DNA of the CDR3: TGTGCCAGCAGCGCGGGACAGGGTAGGAGGAACACTGAAGCTTTCTTT. Protein product: CASSAGQGRRNTEAFF. Filled out from reference TRBV5-4 and TRBJ1-1, the complete variable domain reads ETGVTQSPTHLIKTRGQQVTLRCSSQSGHNTVSWYQQALGQGPQFIFQYYREEENGRGNFPPRFSGLQFPNYSSELNVNALELDDSALYLCASSAGQGRRNTEAFFGQGTRLTVV.

This chain connects TRBV7-9 to TRBJ2-3, with 14 bases identical to TRBD2. The CDR3 is made up of 19 amino acids. CDR1 is SEHNR and CDR2 is FQNEAQ in the germline V gene (reference sequence). V was pared by 4 bases and J by 1 base, with 10 bases of the junction left unmatched. Here the CDR3 DNA reads TGTGCCAGCAGCTCAAGGCCGACTAGCGGGAGGGTCGGCACAGATACGCAGTATTTT. Translation gives CASSSRPTSGRVGTDTQYF.

The chain couples TRBV14 to TRBJ2-7; D call uncertain. Germline CDR1 is SGHDN and CDR2 is FVKESK. This CDR3 has 15 residues. The V end was cut by 0 bases, the J end by 2 bases, with 11 bases between. The CDR3: CASSQDEALPYEQYF. DNA for the CDR3: TGTGCCAGCAGCCAAGATGAGGCTTTGCCCTACGAGCAGTACTTC.

The V call is TRBV2, the J call TRBJ1-1; D gene unclear. The CDR3 loop spans 16 amino acids. From germline, CDR1 is SNHLY and CDR2 FYNNEI. Trimming removed 2 bases at V and 0 bases at J, with 13 bases between. The CDR3 DNA reads as TGTGCCAGCAGTGAATTCTTGACATCCATGAACACTGAAGCTTTCTTT. Translation gives CASSEFLTSMNTEAFF.